This T cell receptor beta chain was obtained from a study of cytomegalovirus exposure and HLA in healthy donors. Study results and limitations: Association with HLA alleles at 0.05 false discovery rate was found for approximately 18,000 TCR beta sequences in a later analysis. Researchers counted around 150 TCR beta chains as cytomegalovirus-associated. The classifier was said to identify cytomegalovirus status with high specificity and sensitivity.

Regarding this clone: What it binds is unknown.

The PCR had 60 Vbeta and 13 Jbeta primers. As processed by the authors: In a later analysis, of around 83 million unique beta chains, some 10 million appeared in at least two donors. Using immunoSEQ multiplex PCR, the repertoire was profiled, and TCRdb retains in-frame clones only, with some absent. Clone size and V and J calls were adopted from that table, with D and trimming inferred from the DNA. The table lists 150,000 to 200,000 clones, about 13% of them singletons. Trimming removed 5 bases from V and 2 bases from J; junction bases left unmatched: 2. CDR3 size: 14 residues. Germline assignment: CDR1 LGHNA and CDR2 YSLEER.

This chain links TRBV4-3 with TRBJ1-2; the match to TRBD1 covers 10 bases. Source material: PBMCs. The source of this sequence is a man aged 50 or older in good health and CMV-seropositive. CDR3 amino acids: CASSLGQGNYGYTF. The CDR3, as DNA: TGCGCCAGCAGCTTGGGACAGGGGAACTATGGCTACACCTTC.